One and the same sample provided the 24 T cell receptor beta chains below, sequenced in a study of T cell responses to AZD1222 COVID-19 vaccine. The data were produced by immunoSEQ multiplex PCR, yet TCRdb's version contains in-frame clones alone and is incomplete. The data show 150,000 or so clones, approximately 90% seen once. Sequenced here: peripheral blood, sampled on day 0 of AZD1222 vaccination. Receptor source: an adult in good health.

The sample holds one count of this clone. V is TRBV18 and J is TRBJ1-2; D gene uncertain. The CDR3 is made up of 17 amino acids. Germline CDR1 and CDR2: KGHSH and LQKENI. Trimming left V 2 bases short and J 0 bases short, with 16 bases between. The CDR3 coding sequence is TGTGCCAGCTCACCATCCAGTCTCGCCTTAGCTAACTATGGCTACACCTTC. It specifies CASSPSSLALANYGYTF.

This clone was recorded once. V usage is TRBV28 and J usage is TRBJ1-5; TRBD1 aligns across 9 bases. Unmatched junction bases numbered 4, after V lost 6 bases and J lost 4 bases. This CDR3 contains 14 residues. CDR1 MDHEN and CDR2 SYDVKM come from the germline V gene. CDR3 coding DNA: TGTGCCAGCAGCCCCGGACAGGGGAATCAGCCCCAGCATTTT. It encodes CASSPGQGNQPQHF.

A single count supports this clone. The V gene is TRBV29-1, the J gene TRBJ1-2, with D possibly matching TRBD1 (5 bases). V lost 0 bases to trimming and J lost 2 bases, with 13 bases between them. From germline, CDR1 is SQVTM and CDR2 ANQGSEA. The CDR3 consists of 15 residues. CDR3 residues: CSVEDLGRENYGYTF. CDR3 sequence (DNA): TGCAGCGTTGAAGATCTGGGCAGGGAGAACTATGGCTACACCTTC. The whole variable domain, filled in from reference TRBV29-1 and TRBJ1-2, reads SAVISQKPSRDICQRGTSLTIQCQVDSQVTMMFWYRQQPGQSLTLIATANQGSEATYESGFVIDKFPISRPNLTFSTLTVSNMSPEDSSIYLCSVEDLGRENYGYTFGSGTRLTVV.

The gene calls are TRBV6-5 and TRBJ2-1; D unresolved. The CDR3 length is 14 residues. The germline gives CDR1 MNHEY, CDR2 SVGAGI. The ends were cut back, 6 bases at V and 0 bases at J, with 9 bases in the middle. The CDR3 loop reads CASRSARSYNEQFF. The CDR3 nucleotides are TGTGCCAGCAGGTCCGCCCGCTCCTACAATGAGCAGTTCTTC.

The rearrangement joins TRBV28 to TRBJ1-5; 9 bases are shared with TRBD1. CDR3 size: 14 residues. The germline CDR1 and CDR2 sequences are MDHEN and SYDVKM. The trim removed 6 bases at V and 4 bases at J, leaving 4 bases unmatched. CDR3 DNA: TGTGCCAGCAGAGGACAGGGGCTAAATCAGCCCCAGCATTTT. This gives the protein CASRGQGLNQPQHF.

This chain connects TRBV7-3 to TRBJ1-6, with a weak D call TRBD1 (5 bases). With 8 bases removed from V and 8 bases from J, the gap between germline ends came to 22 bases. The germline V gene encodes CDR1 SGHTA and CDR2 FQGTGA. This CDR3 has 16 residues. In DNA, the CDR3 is TGTGCCAGCGGGGACGTGGGAGTTTTTACCGATTCACCCCTCCACTTT. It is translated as CASGDVGVFTDSPLHF.

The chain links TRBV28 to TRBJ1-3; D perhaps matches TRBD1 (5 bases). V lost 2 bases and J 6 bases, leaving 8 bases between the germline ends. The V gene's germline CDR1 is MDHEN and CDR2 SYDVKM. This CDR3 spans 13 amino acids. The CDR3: CASSLGGINTIYF. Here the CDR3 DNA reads TGTGCCAGCAGTTTAGGGGGAATAAACACCATATATTTT.

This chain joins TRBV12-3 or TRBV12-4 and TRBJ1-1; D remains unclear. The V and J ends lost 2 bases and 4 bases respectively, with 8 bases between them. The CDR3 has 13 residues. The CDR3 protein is CASSLILGTEAFF. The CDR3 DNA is TGTGCCAGCAGTTTAATCCTGGGCACTGAAGCTTTCTTT.

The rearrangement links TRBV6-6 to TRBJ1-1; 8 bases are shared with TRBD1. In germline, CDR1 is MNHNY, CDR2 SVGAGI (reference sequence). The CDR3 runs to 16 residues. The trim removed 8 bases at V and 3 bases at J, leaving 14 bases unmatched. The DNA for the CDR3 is TGTGCCAGCCACCCAGGACAGGGTGTGTATCACACTGAAGCTTTCTTT. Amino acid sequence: CASHPGQGVYHTEAFF.

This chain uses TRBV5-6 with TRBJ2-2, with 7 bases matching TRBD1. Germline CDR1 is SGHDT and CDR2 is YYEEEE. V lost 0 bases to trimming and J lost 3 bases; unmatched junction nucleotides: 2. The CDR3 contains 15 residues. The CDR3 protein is CASSLGGGDTGELFF. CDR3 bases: TGTGCCAGCAGCTTGGGAGGGGGCGACACCGGGGAGCTGTTTTTT.

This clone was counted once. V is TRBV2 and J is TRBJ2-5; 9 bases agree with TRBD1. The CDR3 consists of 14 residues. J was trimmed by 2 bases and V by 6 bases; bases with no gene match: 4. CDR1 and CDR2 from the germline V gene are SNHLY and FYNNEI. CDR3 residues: CASRGTGWQETQYF. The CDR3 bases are TGTGCCAGCAGGGGGACAGGGTGGCAAGAGACCCAGTACTTC.

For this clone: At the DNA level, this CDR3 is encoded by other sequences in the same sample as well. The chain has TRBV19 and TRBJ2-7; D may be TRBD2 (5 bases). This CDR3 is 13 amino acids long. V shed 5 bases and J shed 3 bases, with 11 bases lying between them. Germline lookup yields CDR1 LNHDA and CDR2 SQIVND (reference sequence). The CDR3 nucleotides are TGTGCCAGTAGTCCGGGGAGAGGCTACGAGCAGTACTTC. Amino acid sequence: CASSPGRGYEQYF.

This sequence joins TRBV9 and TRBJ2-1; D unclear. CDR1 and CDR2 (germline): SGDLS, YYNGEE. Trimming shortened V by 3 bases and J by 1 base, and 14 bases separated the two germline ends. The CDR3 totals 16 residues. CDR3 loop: CASSGSSDVSYNEQFF. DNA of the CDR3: TGTGCCAGCAGCGGGTCGAGCGATGTTTCCTACAATGAGCAGTTCTTC. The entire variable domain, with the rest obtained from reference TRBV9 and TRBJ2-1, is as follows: DSGVTQTPKHLITATGQRVTLRCSPRSGDLSVYWYQQSLDQGLQFLIQYYNGEERAKGNILERFSAQQFPDLHSELNLSSLELGDSALYFCASSGSSDVSYNEQFFGPGTRLTVL.

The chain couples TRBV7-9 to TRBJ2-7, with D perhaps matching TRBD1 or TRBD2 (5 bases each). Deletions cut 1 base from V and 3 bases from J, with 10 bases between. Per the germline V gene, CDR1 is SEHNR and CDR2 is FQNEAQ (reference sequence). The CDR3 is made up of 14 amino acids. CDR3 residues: CASSLGGDGYEQYF. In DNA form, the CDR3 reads TGTGCCAGCAGCTTAGGAGGGGACGGCTACGAGCAGTACTTC.

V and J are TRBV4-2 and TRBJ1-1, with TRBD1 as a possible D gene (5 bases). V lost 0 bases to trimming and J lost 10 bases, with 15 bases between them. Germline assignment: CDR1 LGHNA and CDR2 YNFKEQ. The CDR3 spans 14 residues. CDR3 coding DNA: TGTGCCAGCAGCCAAGAACCGACGGGGGGAAGAGCTTTCTTT. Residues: CASSQEPTGGRAFF.

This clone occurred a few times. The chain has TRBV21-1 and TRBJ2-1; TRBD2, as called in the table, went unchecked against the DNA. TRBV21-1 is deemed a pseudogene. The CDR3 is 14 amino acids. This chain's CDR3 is CASSEVAGVSEQFF. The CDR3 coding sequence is TGTGCCAGCAGCGAGGTAGCGGGAGTAAGTGAGCAGTTCTTC.

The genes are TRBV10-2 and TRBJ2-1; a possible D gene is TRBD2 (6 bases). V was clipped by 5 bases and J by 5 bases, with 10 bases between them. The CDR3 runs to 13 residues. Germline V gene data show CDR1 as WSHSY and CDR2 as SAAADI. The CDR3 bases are TGCGCCAGCAGTCTCGGGACTCACAATGAGCAGTTCTTC. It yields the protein CASSLGTHNEQFF.

The CDR3 spells CASSQEKVNYGYTF. The CDR3 nucleotides read TGTGCCAGCAGCCAAGAAAAGGTTAACTATGGCTACACCTTC. J is TRBJ1-2 and V is TRBV3-1 (or the pseudogene TRBV3-2); D remains ambiguous. With 0 bases removed from V and 1 base from J, the gap between germline ends came to 6 bases. CDR1 and CDR2 from the germline V gene are LGHDT and YNNKEL (reference sequence). The CDR3 length is 14 residues.

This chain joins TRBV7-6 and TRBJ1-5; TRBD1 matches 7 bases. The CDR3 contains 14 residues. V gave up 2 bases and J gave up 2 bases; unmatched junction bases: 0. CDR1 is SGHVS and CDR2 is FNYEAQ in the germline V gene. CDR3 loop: CASSLQGGNQPQHF. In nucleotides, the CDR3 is TGTGCCAGCAGCTTACAGGGGGGCAATCAGCCCCAGCATTTT.

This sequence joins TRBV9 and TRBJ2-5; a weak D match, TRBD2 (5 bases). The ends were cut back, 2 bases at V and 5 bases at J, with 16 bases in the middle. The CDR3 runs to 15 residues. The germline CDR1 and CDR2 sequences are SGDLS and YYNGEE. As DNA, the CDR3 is TGTGCCAGCAGCGTCCTAACCGGACTTTTCGAGACCCAGTACTTC. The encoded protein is CASSVLTGLFETQYF.

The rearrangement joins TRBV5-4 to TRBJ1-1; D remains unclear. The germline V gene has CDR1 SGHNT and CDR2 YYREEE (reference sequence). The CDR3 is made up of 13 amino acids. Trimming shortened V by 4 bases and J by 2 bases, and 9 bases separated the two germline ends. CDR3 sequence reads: CASSPAGNTEAFF. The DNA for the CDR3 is TGTGCCAGCAGCCCAGCGGGTAACACTGAAGCTTTCTTT.

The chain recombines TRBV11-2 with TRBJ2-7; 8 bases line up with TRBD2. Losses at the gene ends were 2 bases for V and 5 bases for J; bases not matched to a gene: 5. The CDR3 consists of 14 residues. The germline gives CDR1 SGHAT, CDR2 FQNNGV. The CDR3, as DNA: TGTGCCAGCAGCTTATACGGGAGGGCCCACGAGCAGTACTTC. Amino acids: CASSLYGRAHEQYF.

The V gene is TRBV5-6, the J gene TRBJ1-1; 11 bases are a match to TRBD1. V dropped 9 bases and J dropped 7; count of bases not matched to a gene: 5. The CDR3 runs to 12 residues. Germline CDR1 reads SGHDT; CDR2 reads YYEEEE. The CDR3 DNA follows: TGTGCCACCGGACAGGGGGCGGGTGAAGCTTTCTTT. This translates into CATGQGAGEAFF.

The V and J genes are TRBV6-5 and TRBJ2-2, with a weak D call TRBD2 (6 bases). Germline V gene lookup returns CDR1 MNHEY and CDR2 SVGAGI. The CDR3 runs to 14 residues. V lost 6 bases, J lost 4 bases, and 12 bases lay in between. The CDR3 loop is CASRRDPLTGELFF. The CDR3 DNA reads TGTGCCAGCAGGCGGGACCCGCTCACCGGGGAGCTGTTTTTT.